This passage covers 8 T cell receptor beta chains from one sample sequenced in a study of blood T cell repertoires in COVID-19. The protocol was immunoSEQ multiplex PCR, while the TCRdb copy is restricted to in-frame clones and leaves out a portion. This table holds 35,000 to 45,000 clones, approximately 78% found once. The source material was peripheral blood. The receptor source for this set is a human donor in a cohort sampled during active or convalescent COVID-19. The donor label of this sample is uncertain.

This chain joins TRBV7-2 and TRBJ1-2, with 11 bases lining up with TRBD1. The CDR3 contains 17 residues. Trimming removed 4 bases from V and 2 bases from J; junction bases left unmatched: 9. In germline, CDR1 is SGHTA, CDR2 FQGNSA. The CDR3 DNA reads as TGTGCCAGCAGCTCCGGACAGGGGGCGCGGTACAACTATGGCTACACCTTC. Protein sequence: CASSSGQGARYNYGYTF.

The chain is built from TRBV12-3 or TRBV12-4 and TRBJ2-7; D is possibly TRBD2 (5 bases). The CDR3 totals 13 residues. Trimming removed 6 bases from V and 2 bases from J, with 11 bases in between. The chain's CDR3 is CASREDGTYEQYF. CDR3 DNA sequence: TGTGCCAGCAGAGAAGACGGGACCTACGAGCAGTACTTC.

V and J are TRBV9 and TRBJ2-2; D ambiguous. V lost 6 bases and J 7 bases, leaving 10 bases between the germline ends. Germline CDR1 is SGDLS and CDR2 is YYNGEE. This CDR3 is 12 amino acids long. The DNA for the CDR3 is TGTGCCAGCAACCCCCTAGGCGGGGAGCTGTTTTTT. As protein: CASNPLGGELFF.

The J gene is TRBJ1-1, the V gene TRBV11-2; a possible D gene is TRBD1 (5 bases). The CDR3 contains 15 residues. V shed 8 bases and J shed 7 bases, with 23 bases lying between them. The germline V gene has CDR1 SGHAT and CDR2 FQNNGV. The CDR3 DNA reads as TGTGCCAGCGCTCCGAGCGGGGGGAGACATAATGAAGCTTTCTTT. Protein product: CASAPSGGRHNEAFF.

The chain employs TRBV4-3 and TRBJ1-1, with 7 positions matching TRBD1. CDR3 length equals 15 residues. Germline values: CDR1 LGHNA, CDR2 YSLEER. J lost 7 bases, V lost 4 bases, and 12 bases had no gene match. CDR3 DNA sequence: TGCGCCAGCAGCCGGACCAGGGGGGTTACACGTGAAGCTTTCTTT. Translating gives CASSRTRGVTREAFF.

V is TRBV7-3 and J is TRBJ2-1, with 8 positions matching TRBD2. V shed 5 bases, J shed 6 bases, and the junction held 6 bases outside the gene matches. The germline V gene encodes CDR1 SGHTA and CDR2 FQGTGA. This CDR3 contains 14 residues. CDR3 sequence (DNA): TGTGCCAGCAGCGCCGCCGGGACTAGCAATGAGCAGTTCTTC. Translation: CASSAAGTSNEQFF.

The CDR3 sequence: CASSVQGSGANVLTF. CDR3 DNA: TGTGCCAGCAGCGTACAGGGATCTGGGGCCAACGTCCTGACTTTC. This chain uses TRBV5-4 with TRBJ2-6; possible D gene TRBD1, 6 bases. Trimming stripped 4 bases from V and 1 base from J, with 9 bases between. The CDR3 totals 15 residues. Germline V gives CDR1 SGHNT, CDR2 YYREEE (reference sequence).

The chain combines TRBV4-2 with TRBJ1-2, with D possibly being TRBD1 (5 bases). The CDR3 spans 16 residues. Germline V gives CDR1 LGHNA, CDR2 YNFKEQ. V was pared by 1 base and J by 1 base, with 13 bases between. CDR3 sequence: CASSQGQGRSNYGYTF. For the CDR3, the DNA is TGTGCCAGCAGCCAAGGGCAGGGTCGGAGTAACTATGGCTACACCTTC.